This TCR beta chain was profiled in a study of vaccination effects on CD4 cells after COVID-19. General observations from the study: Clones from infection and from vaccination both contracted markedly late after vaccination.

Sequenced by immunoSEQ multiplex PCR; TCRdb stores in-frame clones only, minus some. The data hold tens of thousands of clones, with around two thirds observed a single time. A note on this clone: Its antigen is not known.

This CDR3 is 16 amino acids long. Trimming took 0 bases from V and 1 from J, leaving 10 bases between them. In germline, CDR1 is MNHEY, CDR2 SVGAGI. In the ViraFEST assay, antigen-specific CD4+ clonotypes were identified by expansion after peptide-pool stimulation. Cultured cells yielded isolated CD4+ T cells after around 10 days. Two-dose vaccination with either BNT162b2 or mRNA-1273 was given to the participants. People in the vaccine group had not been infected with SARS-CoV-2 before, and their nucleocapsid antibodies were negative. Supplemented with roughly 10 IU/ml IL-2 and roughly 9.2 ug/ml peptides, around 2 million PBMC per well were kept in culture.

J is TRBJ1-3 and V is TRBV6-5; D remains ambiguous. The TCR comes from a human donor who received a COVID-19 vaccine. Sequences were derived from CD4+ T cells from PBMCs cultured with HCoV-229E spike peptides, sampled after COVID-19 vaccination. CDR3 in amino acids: CASSYSSQGSGNTIYF. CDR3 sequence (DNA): TGTGCCAGCAGTTACTCGTCTCAAGGGTCTGGAAACACCATATATTTT.